This TCR gamma chain came from a study of gamma-delta T cells after stem cell transplantation. TCRdb applied CATT to the RT-PCR reads for clone calling. The sample records about 2,300 gamma-chain clones, under 7% being singletons. The sample holds a few counts of this clone. This CDR3 is built from 15 residues. The junction had 10 bases not matched to a gene; V was cut back by 0 bases and J by 5 bases. Germline loops: CDR1 GITISATS, CDR2 ISYDGTV (reference sequence). The V and J genes are TRGV9 and TRGJ1 or TRGJ2. Since TCRdb gives no J gene, matching the DNA to germline was used here to assign it. The origin of this receptor is a human donor. It is not recorded whose cells these are; they may come from a transplant donor. Sample: gamma-delta T cells. CDR3 bases: TGTGCCTTGTGGGAGGTGGGAAATTGGAATTATAAGAAACTCTTT. The encoded protein is CALWEVGNWNYKKLF.